These 27 T cell receptor beta chains were all obtained from the same sample, sequenced in a study of blood T cells in healthy people across ages (dated by TCRdb to 2015 to 2017). The protocol used for the library was 5' RACE. The listed sequencing device is Illumina HiSeq 2500. A second 7 to 11 cycle PCR used a sample-barcoded 5' primer and a J-beta primer mix. TCRdb ran its own pipeline on the public reads, namely fastp trimming at Q25 and MiXCR clone calling, and kept in-frame beta chains. Merged by CDR3 protein, the rows form single entries marked with the most common genes and DNA. For this sample there are about 1,400,000 distinct CDR3 sequences; roughly 40% appear just once. The biggest ten clones account for 6.5% to 10% of the sample. The specimen was blood. These receptors were taken from a woman aged 18-35 years in good health.

The V gene is TRBV4-1, the J gene TRBJ2-7; possibly TRBD1 for D (6 bases). Trimming removed 0 bases at V and 2 bases at J, with 17 bases between. The CDR3 is 17 residues long. Germline CDR1 and CDR2: MGHRA and YSYEKL. In DNA, the CDR3 is TGCGCCAGCAGCCAAGATGGGGCAGGGGACGGAGCCTACGAGCAGTACTTC. Translated: CASSQDGAGDGAYEQYF.

This sequence joins TRBV20-1 and TRBJ1-1, with TRBD1 as a possible D gene (6 bases). This CDR3 has 14 amino acids. V dropped 6 bases and J dropped 1 base, with 15 bases sitting between them. Germline V gene sequence: CDR1 DFQATT, CDR2 SNEGSKA (reference sequence). CDR3 region: CSAELPGANTEAFF. The CDR3 DNA sequence: TGCAGTGCCGAACTCCCAGGGGCGAACACTGAAGCTTTCTTT.

V gene TRBV7-9 combines with J gene TRBJ2-3; TRBD2 agrees at 11 bases. Germline CDR1 reads SEHNR; CDR2 reads FQNEAQ (reference sequence). CDR3 size: 16 residues. V lost 6 bases, J lost 6 bases, and 11 bases stayed unmatched. CDR3 in amino acids: CASSPTSGGVWDTQYF. The CDR3 DNA sequence: TGTGCCAGCAGTCCCACTAGCGGGGGAGTTTGGGATACGCAGTATTTT.

V gene TRBV9 combines with J gene TRBJ2-5, with 12 nucleotides matching TRBD2. Trimming removed 6 bases from V and 11 bases from J; junction bases left unmatched: 14. The CDR3 has 15 amino acids. CDR1 is SGDLS and CDR2 is YYNGEE in the germline V gene. CDR3 loop: CASTPSGGVFNEQYF. CDR3 bases: TGTGCCAGCACCCCTAGCGGGGGGGTCTTCAATGAGCAGTACTTC.

CDR3 sequence: CASSQVLTGGLQETQHF. The CDR3 DNA sequence: TGCGCCAGCAGCCAAGTCCTCACCGGTGGGCTTCAAGAGACCCAGCATTTT. This chain uses TRBV4-1 with TRBJ1-5; D not resolved. The CDR3 spans 17 residues. CDR1 MGHRA and CDR2 YSYEKL come from the germline V gene. V was clipped by 1 base and J by 11 bases, with 24 bases between them.

This clonotype was picked up a small number of times. The rearrangement links TRBV2 to TRBJ2-7, with 7 positions matching TRBD1. This CDR3 is 15 amino acids long. The ends lost 6 bases at V and 4 bases at J; junction bases unmatched: 12. Germline loops: CDR1 SNHLY, CDR2 FYNNEI. In nucleotides, the CDR3 is TGTGCCAGCAGCCCGATCCGGGACAGCAATTACGAGCAGTACTTC. Translation: CASSPIRDSNYEQYF.

The rearrangement uses TRBV3-1 and TRBJ1-1; TRBD1 aligns across 9 bases. Trimming removed 0 bases from V and 3 bases from J; junction bases left unmatched: 11. The CDR3 contains 18 residues. Germline CDR1 and CDR2: LGHDT and YNNKEL (reference sequence). The CDR3 region has the DNA TGTGCCAGCAGCCAAGATCTAATAGGGACAGGGAGGTACACTGAAGCTTTCTTT. Protein sequence: CASSQDLIGTGRYTEAFF.

CDR3 nucleotides: TGTGCCAGCACCCCTAGGCTAGCGGGGTTCACCGGGGAGCTGTTTTTT. It encodes CASTPRLAGFTGELFF. This rearrangement joins TRBV5-6 to TRBJ2-2; 9 nucleotides agree with TRBD2. The germline CDR1 and CDR2 sequences are SGHDT and YYEEEE. V was clipped by 6 bases and J by 4 bases; unmatched bases: 10. This CDR3 is 16 amino acids long.

There are a few counts of this clonotype. The gene calls are TRBV6-4 and TRBJ2-3; D gene ambiguous. The germline V gene encodes CDR1 MRHNA and CDR2 SNTAGT. The CDR3 covers 14 residues. Trimming stripped 3 bases from V and 2 bases from J, with 9 bases between. CDR3 in DNA: TGTGCCAGCAGTGAGCGGCCTACCACAGATACGCAGTATTTT. Translation: CASSERPTTDTQYF.

The chain joins TRBV7-3 to TRBJ1-2; D gene uncertain. With 3 bases removed from V and 7 bases from J, the gap between germline ends came to 9 bases. Germline V lookup: CDR1 SGHTA, CDR2 FQGTGA. The CDR3 has 12 amino acids. For the CDR3, the DNA is TGTGCCAGCAGCTTCGGGCTCAGTGGCTACACCTTC. Its translation is CASSFGLSGYTF.

V usage is TRBV7-2 and J usage is TRBJ2-5, with a possible D match to TRBD1 (7 bases). The ends were cut back, 5 bases at V and 6 bases at J, with 13 bases in the middle. The CDR3 length is 13 residues. CDR1 and CDR2 (germline): SGHTA, FQGNSA. As DNA, the CDR3 is TGTGCCAGCAGCCAATCAGGGGGGCAGACCCAGTACTTC. It yields the protein CASSQSGGQTQYF.

This clonotype was recorded a few times. The chain combines TRBV9 with TRBJ1-1, with TRBD1 matching over 8 bases. Trimming removed 4 bases from V and 8 bases from J; junction bases left unmatched: 7. CDR3 length equals 13 residues. Germline loops: CDR1 SGDLS, CDR2 YYNGEE. CDR3 DNA sequence: TGTGCCAGCAGCTCCAGGGGGCCAGCCGAAGCTTTCTTT. The encoded protein is CASSSRGPAEAFF.

The chain links TRBV6-5 to TRBJ1-1; D is undetermined. The CDR3 is 11 residues long. Trimming cost V 11 bases and J 1 base, with 8 bases left between them. The V gene's germline CDR1 is MNHEY and CDR2 SVGAGI. The DNA for the CDR3 is TGTGCCTCCCACACGAACACTGAAGCTTTCTTT. Translation: CASHTNTEAFF.

This clonotype was detected a few times. The chain is built from TRBV7-9 and TRBJ2-7; perhaps TRBD2 as D (6 bases). V lost 5 bases and J 5 bases, leaving 13 bases between the germline ends. The CDR3 covers 13 residues. The germline CDR1 and CDR2 sequences are SEHNR and FQNEAQ (reference sequence). The CDR3 sequence: CASSPSPSDEQYF. CDR3 sequence (DNA): TGTGCCAGCAGCCCTAGCCCTAGCGACGAGCAGTACTTC.

This clonotype occurred a few times. V is TRBV24-1 and J is TRBJ2-5, with 9 bases matching TRBD1. V trimming: 2 bases; J trimming: 4 bases; junction bases outside the gene matches: 7. This CDR3 region has 16 residues. Germline V gene sequence: CDR1 KGHDR, CDR2 SFDVKD. The CDR3 sequence: CATSDSGTGKLETQYF. In DNA form, the CDR3 reads TGTGCCACCAGTGATTCCGGGACAGGGAAGTTAGAGACCCAGTACTTC.

This clonotype was seen ten or more times. J is TRBJ2-6 and V is TRBV6-1, with TRBD1 identical over 8 bases. Germline loops: CDR1 MNHNS, CDR2 SASEGT. Losses at the gene ends were 6 bases for V and 2 bases for J; bases not matched to a gene: 9. The CDR3 has 17 amino acids. The CDR3 loop reads CASSRGQGPTGANVLTF. CDR3 in DNA: TGTGCCAGCAGCCGTGGACAGGGACCGACTGGGGCCAACGTCCTGACTTTC.

This rearrangement joins TRBV5-1 to TRBJ2-7; 10 nucleotides align to TRBD1. Germline CDR1 SGHRS, CDR2 YFSETQ. The V and J ends lost 3 bases and 2 bases, in that order; junction bases with no gene match: 11. This CDR3 has 17 residues. CDR3 in amino acids: CASSSGTGALFTYEQYF. The CDR3 DNA sequence: TGCGCCAGCAGCTCCGGGACAGGGGCATTATTCACCTACGAGCAGTACTTC.

The chain links TRBV20-1 to TRBJ2-5; D may be TRBD1 (5 bases). Trimming shortened V by 0 bases and J by 1 base, and 12 bases separated the two germline ends. Germline V gene sequence: CDR1 DFQATT, CDR2 SNEGSKA (reference sequence). The CDR3 extends over 15 amino acids. CDR3 protein: CSARDGKGPQETQYF. In DNA, the CDR3 is TGCAGTGCTAGAGATGGGAAGGGGCCCCAAGAGACCCAGTACTTC.

Only one count was recorded for this clonotype. The gene calls are TRBV20-1 and TRBJ2-1; 9 bases agree with TRBD2. The CDR3 has 11 residues. Germline V gene data show CDR1 as DFQATT and CDR2 as SNEGSKA (reference sequence). V was clipped by 2 bases and J by 12 bases; unmatched bases: 2. The CDR3 region has the DNA TGCAGTGCTAGACAAGCGGGAGGGCAGTTCTTC. Translating it yields CSARQAGGQFF.

This clonotype has just a few counts. This chain links TRBV10-3 with TRBJ2-3, with 7 bases fitting TRBD2. The V segment lost 6 bases and the J segment 0 bases; nucleotides outside the gene matches: 3. The CDR3 contains 14 residues. The germline V gene encodes CDR1 ENHRY and CDR2 SYGVKD. The CDR3 region is CAIRGAGSTDTQYF. Written as DNA, the CDR3 is TGTGCCATCAGGGGAGCGGGAAGCACAGATACGCAGTATTTT.

V usage is TRBV20-1 and J usage is TRBJ2-2; D is uncertain. V lost 4 bases and J lost 0, with 9 bases in between. The germline CDR1 and CDR2 sequences are DFQATT and SNEGSKA (reference sequence). The CDR3 totals 14 residues. CDR3 sequence (DNA): TGCAGTGCTACCAGAAGGCCGAACACCGGGGAGCTGTTTTTT. Protein sequence: CSATRRPNTGELFF.

This sequence joins TRBV10-3 and TRBJ2-5; D might be TRBD1 or TRBD2, each matching 5 bases. The V gene's germline CDR1 is ENHRY and CDR2 SYGVKD. V dropped 8 bases and J dropped 3 bases, with 28 bases sitting between them. The CDR3 contains 18 residues. The CDR3 is CAIGVSGTGTIGEETQYF. DNA of the CDR3: TGTGCCATCGGTGTTTCGGGAACCGGGACGATCGGCGAAGAGACCCAGTACTTC.

Note on this clonotype: The junction departs from germline at one end; a sequencing error may be responsible. The V gene is TRBV27, the J gene TRBJ2-7; no reliable D call. The CDR3 has 13 amino acids. Germline V gene lookup returns CDR1 MNHEY and CDR2 SMNVEV (reference sequence). The CDR3 DNA is TGTGCCAGCAGTGTAAGGTCCTCCTGCGAGCAGTACTTC. It encodes CASSVRSSCEQYF.

The V call is TRBV4-1, the J call TRBJ1-1; tentative D call: TRBD1 (6 bases). Germline assignment: CDR1 MGHRA and CDR2 YSYEKL. With 2 bases removed from V and 0 bases from J, the gap between germline ends came to 10 bases. The CDR3 loop spans 15 amino acids. The CDR3, as DNA: TGCGCCAGCAGCCAACCCGGGACACTGAACACTGAAGCTTTCTTT. This gives the protein CASSQPGTLNTEAFF.

The chain joins TRBV12-3 or TRBV12-4 to TRBJ1-1; D might be TRBD1 (5 bases). V was cut by 4 bases and J by 3 bases, with 15 bases left in between. This CDR3 spans 15 amino acids. CDR3 sequence reads: CASSSYPGGDTEAFF. The DNA of the CDR3 is TGTGCCAGCAGTTCCTATCCCGGGGGGGACACTGAAGCTTTCTTT.

This rearrangement joins TRBV20-1 to TRBJ2-7; 7 bases map to TRBD1. The germline V gene has CDR1 DFQATT and CDR2 SNEGSKA (reference sequence). The CDR3 length is 14 residues. The V gene end was trimmed by 1 base and the J gene end by 3 bases; junction bases not matched to a gene: 6. DNA of the CDR3: TGCAGTGCTAGAGCCGGGACAGCCTTCTACGAGCAGTACTTC. Translating gives CSARAGTAFYEQYF.

This clonotype was counted only a few times. The chain joins TRBV29-1 to TRBJ2-3; 8 bases are a match to TRBD2. CDR1 and CDR2 (germline): SQVTM, ANQGSEA. The CDR3 totals 14 residues. The V gene end was trimmed by 3 bases and the J gene end by 2 bases; junction bases not matched to a gene: 4. CDR3 amino acids: CSVDGRGDTDTQYF. CDR3 nucleotide sequence: TGCAGCGTTGACGGGCGGGGGGACACAGATACGCAGTATTTT.